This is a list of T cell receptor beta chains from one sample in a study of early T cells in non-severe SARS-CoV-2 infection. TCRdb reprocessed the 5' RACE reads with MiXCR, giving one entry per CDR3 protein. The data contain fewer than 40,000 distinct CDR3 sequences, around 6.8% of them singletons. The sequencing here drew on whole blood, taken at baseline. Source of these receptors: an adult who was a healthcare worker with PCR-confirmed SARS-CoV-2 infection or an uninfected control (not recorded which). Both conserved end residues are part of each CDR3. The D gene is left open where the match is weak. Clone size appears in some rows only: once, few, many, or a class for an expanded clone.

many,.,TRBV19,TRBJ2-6,CASSSVSGVSGANVLTF,TGTGCCAGTAGTTCAGTCTCGGGGGTTTCTGGGGCCAACGTCCTGACTTTC
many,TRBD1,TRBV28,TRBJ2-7,CASSPPGTGRHEQYF,TGTGCCAGCAGCCCCCCCGGGACAGGGCGCCACGAGCAGTACTTC
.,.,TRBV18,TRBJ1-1,CASSPGATEAFF,TGTGCCAGCTCCCCCGGAGCGACTGAAGCTTTCTTT
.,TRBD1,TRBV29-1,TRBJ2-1,CSVARGTGYNEQFF,TGCAGCGTCGCCAGAGGGACAGGTTACAATGAGCAGTTCTTC
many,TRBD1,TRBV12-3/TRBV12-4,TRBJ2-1,CASSPRQGARNEQFF,TGTGCCAGCAGTCCCAGACAGGGGGCGCGAAATGAGCAGTTCTTC
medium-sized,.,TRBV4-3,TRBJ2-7,CASSRTGRLEEQYF,TGCGCCAGCAGCCGAACAGGACGACTGGAGGAGCAGTACTTC
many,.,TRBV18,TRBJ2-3,CASSPQSPGTTSTDTQYF,TGTGCCAGCTCACCACAGTCTCCGGGAACCACTAGCACAGATACGCAGTATTTT
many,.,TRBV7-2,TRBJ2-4,CASSRGLLVENIQYF,TGTGCCAGCAGCCGCGGACTGTTGGTGGAAAACATTCAGTACTTC
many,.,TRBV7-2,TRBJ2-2,CASSHTSRIRESVGELFF,TGTGCCAGCAGCCACACCTCCCGCATCAGGGAATCGGTCGGGGAGCTGTTTTTT
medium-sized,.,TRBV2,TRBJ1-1,CASSGSGNTEAFF,TGTGCCAGCAGTGGATCAGGCAACACTGAAGCTTTCTTT
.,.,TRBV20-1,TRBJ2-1,CSASDNHNEQFF,TGCAGTGCTAGCGACAACCACAATGAGCAGTTCTTC
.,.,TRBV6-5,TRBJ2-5,CASSYSSRAETQYF,TGTGCCAGCAGTTACTCGAGCAGGGCGGAGACCCAGTACTTC
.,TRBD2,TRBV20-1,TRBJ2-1,CSASQAGGSPLYNEQFF,TGCAGTGCTAGTCAAGCGGGAGGTAGTCCCTTGTACAATGAGCAGTTCTTC
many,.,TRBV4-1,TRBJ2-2,CASSRRAGNTGELFF,TGCGCCAGCAGCCGGAGGGCAGGGAACACCGGGGAGCTGTTTTTT
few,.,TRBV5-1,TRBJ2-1,CASSSQGDEQFF,TGCGCCAGCAGCTCACAGGGAGATGAGCAGTTCTTC
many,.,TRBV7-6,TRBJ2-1,CASSLEGMGLLEQFF,TGTGCCAGCAGCTTAGAGGGTATGGGCTTGCTAGAGCAGTTCTTC
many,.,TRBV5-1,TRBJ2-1,CASSLVHNEQFF,TGCGCCAGCAGCTTGGTTCACAATGAGCAGTTCTTC
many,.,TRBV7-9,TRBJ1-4,CASSLAQQGEKLFF,TGTGCCAGCAGCTTAGCGCAACAGGGTGAAAAACTGTTTTTT
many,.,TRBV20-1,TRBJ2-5,CSAQRGIQETQYF,TGCAGTGCCCAGAGAGGCATACAAGAGACCCAGTACTTC
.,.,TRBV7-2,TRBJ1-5,CASSLFQGLNQPQHF,TGTGCCAGCAGCTTATTTCAGGGACTAAATCAGCCCCAGCATTTT
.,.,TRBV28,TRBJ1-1,CASSLIERTEAFF,TGTGCCAGCAGTTTAATTGAGCGTACTGAAGCTTTCTTT
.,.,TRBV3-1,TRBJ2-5,CASSQEWTARETQYF,TGTGCCAGCAGCCAAGAATGGACGGCGCGAGAGACCCAGTACTTC
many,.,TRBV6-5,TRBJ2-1,CASSWGASEGYNEQFF,TGTGCCAGCAGTTGGGGGGCTAGCGAGGGCTACAATGAGCAGTTCTTC
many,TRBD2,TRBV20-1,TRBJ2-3,CSARPGLAGPFTDTQYF,TGCAGTGCTAGACCGGGACTAGCGGGGCCGTTCACAGATACGCAGTATTTT
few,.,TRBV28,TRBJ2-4,CASRGTWGFITKNIQYF,TGTGCCAGCAGGGGGACTTGGGGATTTATAACCAAAAACATTCAGTACTTC
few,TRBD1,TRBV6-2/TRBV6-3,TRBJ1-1,CASSYEPNGDREKNTEAFF,TGTGCCAGCAGTTACGAACCGAACGGGGACAGGGAAAAGAACACTGAAGCTTTCTTT
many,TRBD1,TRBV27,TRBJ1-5,CASSRQGANNQPQHF,TGTGCCAGCAGTAGACAGGGGGCTAACAATCAGCCCCAGCATTTT
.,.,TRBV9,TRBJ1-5,CASSVGEFRNQPQHF,TGTGCCAGCAGCGTAGGAGAGTTTCGCAATCAGCCCCAGCATTTT
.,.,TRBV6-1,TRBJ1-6,CASSVHSGPSYNSPLHF,TGTGCCAGCAGTGTTCACAGCGGACCCTCCTATAATTCACCCCTCCACTTT
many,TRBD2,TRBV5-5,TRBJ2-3,CASSLDSGSTDTQYF,TGTGCCAGCAGCTTAGATAGCGGGAGCACAGATACGCAGTATTTT
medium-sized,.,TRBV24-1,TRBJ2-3,CATSDLQGGMVDTQYF,TGTGCCACCAGTGATTTGCAAGGCGGGATGGTGGATACGCAGTATTTT
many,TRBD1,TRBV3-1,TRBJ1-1,CASSQGTGGMNTEAFF,TGTGCCAGCAGCCAAGGGACAGGGGGTATGAACACTGAAGCTTTCTTT
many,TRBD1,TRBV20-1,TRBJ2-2,CSALRGQGSNGELFF,TGCAGTGCTCTAAGGGGACAGGGTTCTAACGGGGAGCTGTTTTTT
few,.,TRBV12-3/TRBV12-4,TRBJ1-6,CASSLDGGSPLHF,TGTGCCAGCAGTTTAGACGGGGGGTCACCCCTCCACTTT
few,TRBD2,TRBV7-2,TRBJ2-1,CASSLGSSGRAEFF,TGTGCCAGCAGCTTAGGTTCTAGCGGGAGGGCCGAATTCTTC
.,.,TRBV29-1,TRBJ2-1,CSVYPRGGPNEQFF,TGCAGCGTCTACCCCCGGGGTGGACCCAATGAGCAGTTCTTC
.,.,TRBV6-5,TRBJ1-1,CASSLTQGRNTEAFF,TGTGCCAGCAGTTTAACACAGGGTCGGAACACTGAAGCTTTCTTT
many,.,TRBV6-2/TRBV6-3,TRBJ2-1,CASSLYRDPSYNEQFF,TGTGCCAGCAGTCTCTACAGGGACCCCTCCTACAATGAGCAGTTCTTC
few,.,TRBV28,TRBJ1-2,CASSLGGRIDF,TGTGCCAGCAGTTTAGGGGGGCGCATAGACTTC
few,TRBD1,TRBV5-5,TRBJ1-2,CASSPYVTGEEGYTF,TGTGCCAGCAGCCCTTACGTGACAGGGGAGGAAGGCTACACCTTC
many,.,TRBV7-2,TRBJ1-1,CASSSVVGSEAFF,TGTGCCAGCAGCTCCGTAGTTGGATCTGAAGCTTTCTTT
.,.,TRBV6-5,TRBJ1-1,CASSYKVRADTEAFF,TGTGCCAGCAGTTACAAAGTCAGGGCGGACACTGAAGCTTTCTTT
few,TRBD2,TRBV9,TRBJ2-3,CASSGSGRTTDTQYF,TGTGCCAGCAGCGGTAGCGGGAGGACCACAGATACGCAGTATTTT